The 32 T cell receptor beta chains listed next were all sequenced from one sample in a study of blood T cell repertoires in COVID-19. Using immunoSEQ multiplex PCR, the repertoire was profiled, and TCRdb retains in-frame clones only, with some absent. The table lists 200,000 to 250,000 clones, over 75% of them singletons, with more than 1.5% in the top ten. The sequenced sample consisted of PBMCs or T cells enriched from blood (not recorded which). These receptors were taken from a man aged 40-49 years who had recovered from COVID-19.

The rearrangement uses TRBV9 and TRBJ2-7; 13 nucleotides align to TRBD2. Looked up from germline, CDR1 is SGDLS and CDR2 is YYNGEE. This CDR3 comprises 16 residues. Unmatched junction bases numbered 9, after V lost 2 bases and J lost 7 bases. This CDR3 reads CASSVGLAGVQGEQYF. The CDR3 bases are TGTGCCAGCAGCGTTGGACTAGCGGGGGTTCAGGGTGAGCAGTACTTC. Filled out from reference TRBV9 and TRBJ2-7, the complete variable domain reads DSGVTQTPKHLITATGQRVTLRCSPRSGDLSVYWYQQSLDQGLQFLIQYYNGEERAKGNILERFSAQQFPDLHSELNLSSLELGDSALYFCASSVGLAGVQGEQYFGPGTRLTVT.

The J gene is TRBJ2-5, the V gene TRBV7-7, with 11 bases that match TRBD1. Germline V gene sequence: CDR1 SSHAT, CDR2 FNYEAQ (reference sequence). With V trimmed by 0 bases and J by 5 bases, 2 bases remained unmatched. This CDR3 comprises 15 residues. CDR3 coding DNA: TGTGCCAGCAGCTTAGCCGGGACAGGGGGGGAGACCCAGTACTTC. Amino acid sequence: CASSLAGTGGETQYF.

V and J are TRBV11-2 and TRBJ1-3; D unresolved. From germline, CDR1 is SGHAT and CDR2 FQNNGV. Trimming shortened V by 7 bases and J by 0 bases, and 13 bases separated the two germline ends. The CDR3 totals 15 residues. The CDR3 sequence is CASTSVTSSGNTIYF. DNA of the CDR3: TGTGCCAGCACCTCGGTCACTAGCTCTGGAAACACCATATATTTT.

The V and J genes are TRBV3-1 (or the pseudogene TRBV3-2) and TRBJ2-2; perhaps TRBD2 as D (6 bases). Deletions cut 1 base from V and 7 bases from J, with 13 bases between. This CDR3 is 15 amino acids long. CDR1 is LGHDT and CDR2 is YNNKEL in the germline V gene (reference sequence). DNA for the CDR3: TGTGCCAGCAGCCAAGGGGCGGGAAGGATCGGGGAGCTGTTTTTT. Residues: CASSQGAGRIGELFF.

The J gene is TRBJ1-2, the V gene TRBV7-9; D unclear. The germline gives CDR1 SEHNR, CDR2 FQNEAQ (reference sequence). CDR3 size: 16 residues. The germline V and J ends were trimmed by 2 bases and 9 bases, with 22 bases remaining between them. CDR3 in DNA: TGTGCCAGCAGCTTAACCTCATTAACAGCGGCGGGTAGCTACACCTTC. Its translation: CASSLTSLTAAGSYTF. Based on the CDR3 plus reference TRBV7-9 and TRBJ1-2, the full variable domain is DTGVSQNPRHKITKRGQNVTFRCDPISEHNRLYWYRQTLGQGPEFLTYFQNEAQLEKSRLLSDRFSAERPKGSFSTLEIQRTEQGDSAMYLCASSLTSLTAAGSYTFGSGTRLTVV.

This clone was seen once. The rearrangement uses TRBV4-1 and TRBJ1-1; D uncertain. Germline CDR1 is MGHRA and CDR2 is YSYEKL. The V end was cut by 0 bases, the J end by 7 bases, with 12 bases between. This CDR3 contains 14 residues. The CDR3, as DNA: TGCGCCAGCAGCCAAGATGATAACAGCCTTGAAGCTTTCTTT. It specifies CASSQDDNSLEAFF.

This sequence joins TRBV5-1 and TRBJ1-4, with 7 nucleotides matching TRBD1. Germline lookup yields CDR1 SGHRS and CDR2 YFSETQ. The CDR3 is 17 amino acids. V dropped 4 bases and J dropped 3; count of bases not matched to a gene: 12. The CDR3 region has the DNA TGCGCCAGCAGCCAAGGGACAGTTAGACCCTCTAATGAAAAACTGTTTTTT. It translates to CASSQGTVRPSNEKLFF.

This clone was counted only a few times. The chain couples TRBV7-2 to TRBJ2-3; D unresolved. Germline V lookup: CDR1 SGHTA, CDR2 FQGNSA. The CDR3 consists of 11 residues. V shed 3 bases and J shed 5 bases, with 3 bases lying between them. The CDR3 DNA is TGTGCCAGCAGCTTCAGAGATACGCAGTATTTT. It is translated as CASSFRDTQYF.

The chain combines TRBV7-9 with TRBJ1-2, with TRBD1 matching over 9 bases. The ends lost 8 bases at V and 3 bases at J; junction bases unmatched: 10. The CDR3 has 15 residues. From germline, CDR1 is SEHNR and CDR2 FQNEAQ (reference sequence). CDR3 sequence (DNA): TGTGCCAGCCCAGGTGGGACAGGGCGAGACTATGGCTACACCTTC. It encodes CASPGGTGRDYGYTF.

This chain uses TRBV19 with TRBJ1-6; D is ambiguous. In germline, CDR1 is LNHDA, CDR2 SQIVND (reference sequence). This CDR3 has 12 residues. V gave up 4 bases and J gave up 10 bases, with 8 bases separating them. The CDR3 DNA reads TGTGCCAGTAGTACACCAGGCTCACCCCTCCACTTT. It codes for CASSTPGSPLHF. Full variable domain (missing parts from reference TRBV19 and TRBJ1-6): DGGITQSPKYLFRKEGQNVTLSCEQNLNHDAMYWYRQDPGQGLRLIYYSQIVNDFQKGDIAEGYSVSREKKESFPLTVTSAQKNPTAFYLCASSTPGSPLHFGNGTRLTVT.

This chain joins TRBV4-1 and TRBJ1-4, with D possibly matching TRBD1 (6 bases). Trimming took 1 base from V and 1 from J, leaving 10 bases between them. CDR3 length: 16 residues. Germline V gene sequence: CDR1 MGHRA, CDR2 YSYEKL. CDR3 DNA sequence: TGCGCCAGCAGCCAAGGCAGGGGTCAAACTAATGAAAAACTGTTTTTT. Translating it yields CASSQGRGQTNEKLFF.

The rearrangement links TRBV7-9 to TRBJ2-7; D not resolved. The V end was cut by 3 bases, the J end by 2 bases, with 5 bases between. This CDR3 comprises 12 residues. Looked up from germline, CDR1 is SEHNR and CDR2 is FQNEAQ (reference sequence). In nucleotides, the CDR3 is TGTGCCAGCAGCTTGACTGCCTACGAGCAGTACTTC. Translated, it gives CASSLTAYEQYF.

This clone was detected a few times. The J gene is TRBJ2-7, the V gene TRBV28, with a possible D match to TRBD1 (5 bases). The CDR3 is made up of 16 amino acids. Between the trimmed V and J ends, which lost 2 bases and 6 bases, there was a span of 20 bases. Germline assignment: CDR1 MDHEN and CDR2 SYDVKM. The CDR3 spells CASSLPSGNREGEQYF. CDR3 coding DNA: TGTGCCAGCAGTTTACCCTCAGGGAATCGAGAAGGCGAGCAGTACTTC.

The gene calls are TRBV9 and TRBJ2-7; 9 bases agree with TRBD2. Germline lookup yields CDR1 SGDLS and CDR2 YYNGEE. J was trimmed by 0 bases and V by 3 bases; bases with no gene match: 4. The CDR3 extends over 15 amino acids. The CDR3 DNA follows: TGTGCCAGCAGCGCCTTTAGCGGGAGCTCCTACGAGCAGTACTTC. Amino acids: CASSAFSGSSYEQYF.

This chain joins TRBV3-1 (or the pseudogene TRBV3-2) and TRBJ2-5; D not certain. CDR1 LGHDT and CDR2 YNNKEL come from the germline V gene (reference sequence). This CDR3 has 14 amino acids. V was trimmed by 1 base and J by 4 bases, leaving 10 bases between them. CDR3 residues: CASSQGHHLETQYF. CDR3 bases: TGTGCCAGCAGCCAAGGTCATCATTTAGAGACCCAGTACTTC.

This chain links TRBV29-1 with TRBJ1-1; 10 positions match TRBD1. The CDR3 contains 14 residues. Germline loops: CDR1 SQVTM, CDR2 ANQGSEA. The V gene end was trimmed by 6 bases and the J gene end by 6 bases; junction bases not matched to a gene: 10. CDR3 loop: CSVQGRDRGPEAFF. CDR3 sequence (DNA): TGCAGCGTCCAGGGCCGGGACAGGGGACCTGAAGCTTTCTTT.

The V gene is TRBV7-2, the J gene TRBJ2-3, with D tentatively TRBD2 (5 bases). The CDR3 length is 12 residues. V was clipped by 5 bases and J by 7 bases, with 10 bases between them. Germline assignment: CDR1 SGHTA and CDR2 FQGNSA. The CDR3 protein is CASSRGRNTQYF. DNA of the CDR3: TGTGCCAGCAGCCGAGGGCGGAATACGCAGTATTTT.

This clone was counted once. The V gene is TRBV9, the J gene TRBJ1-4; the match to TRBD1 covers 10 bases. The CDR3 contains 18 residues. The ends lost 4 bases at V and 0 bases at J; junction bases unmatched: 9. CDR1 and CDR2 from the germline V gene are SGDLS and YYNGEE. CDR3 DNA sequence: TGTGCCAGCAGCTCCCGCATGGGACAGGGGCCAACTAATGAAAAACTGTTTTTT. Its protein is CASSSRMGQGPTNEKLFF.

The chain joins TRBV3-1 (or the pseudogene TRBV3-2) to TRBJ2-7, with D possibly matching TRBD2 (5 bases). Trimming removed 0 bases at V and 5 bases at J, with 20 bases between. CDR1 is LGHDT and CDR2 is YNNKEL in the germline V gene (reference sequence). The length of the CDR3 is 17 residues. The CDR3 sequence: CASSQDVVTGRPNEQYF. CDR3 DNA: TGTGCCAGCAGCCAAGACGTAGTAACTGGGAGACCTAACGAGCAGTACTTC.

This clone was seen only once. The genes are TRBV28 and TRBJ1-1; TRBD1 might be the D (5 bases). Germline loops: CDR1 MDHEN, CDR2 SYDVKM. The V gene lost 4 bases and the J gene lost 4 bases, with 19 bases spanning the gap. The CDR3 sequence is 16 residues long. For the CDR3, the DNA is TGTGCCAGCAGTTGGAGCCGGGGGAATGAGGGCACTGAAGCTTTCTTT. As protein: CASSWSRGNEGTEAFF.

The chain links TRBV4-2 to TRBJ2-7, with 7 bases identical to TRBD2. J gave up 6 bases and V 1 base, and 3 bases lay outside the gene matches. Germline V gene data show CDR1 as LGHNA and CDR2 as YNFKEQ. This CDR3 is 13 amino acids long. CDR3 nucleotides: TGTGCCAGCAGCCAAGCGTCGGGGGGCGAGCAGTACTTC. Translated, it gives CASSQASGGEQYF.

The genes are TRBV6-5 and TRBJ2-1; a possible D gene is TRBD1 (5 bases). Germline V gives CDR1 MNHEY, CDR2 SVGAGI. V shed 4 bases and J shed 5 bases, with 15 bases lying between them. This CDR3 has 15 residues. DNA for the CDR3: TGTGCCAGCAGTTGGGGCGCCACGTGGGACAATGAGCAGTTCTTC. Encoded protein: CASSWGATWDNEQFF.

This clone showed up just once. The CDR3 loop reads CATSRNTEAFF. CDR3 sequence (DNA): TGTGCCACCAGTCGGAACACTGAAGCTTTCTTT. The chain recombines TRBV7-6 with TRBJ1-1; no clear D. V was trimmed by 10 bases and J by 1 base, leaving 7 bases between them. The germline gives CDR1 SGHVS, CDR2 FNYEAQ. This CDR3 region has 11 residues.

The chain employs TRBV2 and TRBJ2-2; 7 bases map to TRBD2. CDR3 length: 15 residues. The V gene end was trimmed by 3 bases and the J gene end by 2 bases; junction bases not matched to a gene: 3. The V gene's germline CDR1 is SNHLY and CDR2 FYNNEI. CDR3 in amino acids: CASSDVAGNTGELFF. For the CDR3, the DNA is TGTGCCAGCAGTGATGTAGCGGGTAACACCGGGGAGCTGTTTTTT.

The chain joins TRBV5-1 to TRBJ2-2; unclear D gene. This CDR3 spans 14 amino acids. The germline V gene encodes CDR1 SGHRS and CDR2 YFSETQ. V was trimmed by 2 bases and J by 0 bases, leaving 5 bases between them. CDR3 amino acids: CASSLTANTGELFF. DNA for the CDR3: TGCGCCAGCAGCTTAACGGCGAACACCGGGGAGCTGTTTTTT.

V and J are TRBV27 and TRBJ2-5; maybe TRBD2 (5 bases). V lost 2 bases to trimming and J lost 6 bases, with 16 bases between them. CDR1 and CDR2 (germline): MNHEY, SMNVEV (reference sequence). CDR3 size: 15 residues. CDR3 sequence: CASSLVAGPLKTQYF. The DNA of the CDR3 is TGTGCCAGCAGTTTAGTGGCGGGCCCGCTGAAGACCCAGTACTTC.

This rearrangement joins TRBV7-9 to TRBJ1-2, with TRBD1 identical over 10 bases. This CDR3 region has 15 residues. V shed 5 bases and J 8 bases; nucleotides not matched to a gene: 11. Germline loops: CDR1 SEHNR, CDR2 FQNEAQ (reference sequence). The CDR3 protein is CASSRIPDRGRGYTF. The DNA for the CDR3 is TGTGCCAGCAGCCGAATCCCTGACAGGGGGCGCGGCTACACCTTC.

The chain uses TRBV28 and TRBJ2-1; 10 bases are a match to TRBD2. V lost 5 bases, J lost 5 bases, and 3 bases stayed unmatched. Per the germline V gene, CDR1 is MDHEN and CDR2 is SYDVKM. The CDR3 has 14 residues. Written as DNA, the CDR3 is TGTGCCAGCAGTGGACTAGCGGCACACAATGAGCAGTTCTTC. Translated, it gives CASSGLAAHNEQFF.

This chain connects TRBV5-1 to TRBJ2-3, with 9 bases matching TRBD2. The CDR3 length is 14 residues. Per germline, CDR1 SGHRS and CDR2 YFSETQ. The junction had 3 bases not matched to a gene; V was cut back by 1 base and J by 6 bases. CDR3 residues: CASSLRLAGDTQYF. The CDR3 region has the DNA TGCGCCAGCAGCTTGCGGCTAGCGGGGGATACGCAGTATTTT.

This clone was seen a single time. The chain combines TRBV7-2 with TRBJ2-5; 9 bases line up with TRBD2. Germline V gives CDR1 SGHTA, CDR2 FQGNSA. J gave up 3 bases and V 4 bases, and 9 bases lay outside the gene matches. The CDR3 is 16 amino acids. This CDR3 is CASSWRAGGREETQYF. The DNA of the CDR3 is TGTGCCAGCAGCTGGAGGGCGGGGGGGCGCGAAGAGACCCAGTACTTC.

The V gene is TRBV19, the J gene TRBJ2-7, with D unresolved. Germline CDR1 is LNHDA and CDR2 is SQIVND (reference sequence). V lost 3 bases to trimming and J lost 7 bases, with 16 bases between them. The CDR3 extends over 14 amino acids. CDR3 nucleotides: TGTGCCAGTAGTATTTGGCATTCCGTGCGGGAGCAGTACTTC. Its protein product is CASSIWHSVREQYF.

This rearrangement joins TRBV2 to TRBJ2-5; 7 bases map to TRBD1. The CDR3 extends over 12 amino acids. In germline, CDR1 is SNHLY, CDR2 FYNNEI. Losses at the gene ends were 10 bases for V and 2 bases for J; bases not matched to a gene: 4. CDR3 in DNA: TGTGCCACTGGGACAGATCAAGAGACCCAGTACTTC. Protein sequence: CATGTDQETQYF.